The 3 T cell receptor beta chains below all came from one sample that was sequenced in a study of radiation and T cells in renal cell carcinoma. Time point denoted: baseline pretreatment blood. The treatment: 15 Gy SBRT to primary tumor, nephrectomy 4 weeks later. Data came from immunoSEQ multiplex PCR; TCRdb stores just in-frame clones and leaves some out. The table records roughly 130,000 clones, roughly 90% of them present only once. Sequenced material: blood, taken from a patient whose treatment included radiotherapy and nephrectomy. The source is a woman in her fifties or sixties with renal cell carcinoma.

V gene TRBV11-3 combines with J gene TRBJ2-7; possibly TRBD1 for D (6 bases). V was clipped by 3 bases and J by 2 bases, with 14 bases between them. The CDR3 sequence is 15 residues long. Germline CDR1 is SGHNT and CDR2 is YENEEA. The CDR3 protein is CASSFRWGPTYEQYF. For the CDR3, the DNA is TGTGCCAGCAGCTTCAGATGGGGGCCAACCTACGAGCAGTACTTC.

A few counts support this clone. This chain links TRBV19 with TRBJ2-2; the D gene is possibly TRBD1 (5 bases). Germline V gene data show CDR1 as LNHDA and CDR2 as SQIVND (reference sequence). The V end was cut by 5 bases, the J end by 6 bases, with 16 bases between. The CDR3 is 15 residues long. The CDR3 DNA reads as TGTGCCAGTAGTTCGCAGGGAAGGATAGCCGGGGAGCTGTTTTTT. As protein: CASSSQGRIAGELFF.

The J gene is TRBJ1-1, the V gene TRBV5-1, with D maybe TRBD1 (5 bases). Germline values: CDR1 SGHRS, CDR2 YFSETQ. V was shortened by 0 bases and J by 4 bases, with 13 bases between the two germline ends. This CDR3 is built from 15 residues. The CDR3 region is CASSLALGEVTEAFF. In DNA, the CDR3 is TGCGCCAGCAGCTTGGCCCTGGGGGAAGTCACTGAAGCTTTCTTT.